The T cell receptor (beta chain) under discussion was sequenced for a study of blood T cell repertoires in COVID-19. Overall study: Spain, Italy and the United States supplied samples that represented acute and convalescent COVID-19. The analysed material was cDNA or gDNA that came from T cells, B-cell-depleted T cells, or PBMCs.

This CDR3 is built from 15 residues. Germline CDR1 and CDR2: MGHDK and SYGVNS. Trimming shortened V by 2 bases and J by 7 bases, and 14 bases separated the two germline ends. The authors' processing: Estimates of nucleated cell counts were drawn from the amplification of reference gene primers. Here immunoSEQ multiplex PCR was the method, and the copy in TCRdb shows in-frame clones only, minus some. The V and J calls and clone size were taken over from that table, and D and trimming were inferred from the DNA. The sample shows just over 650,000 clones, just under 90% of them seen only once. The sequence was obtained from a young woman with acute or convalescent COVID-19. The chain recombines TRBV25-1 with TRBJ2-2; unclear D gene. Sequencing was carried out using peripheral blood. CDR3 sequence reads: CASSEIGSRDGELFF. CDR3 nucleotides: TGTGCCAGCAGTGAAATAGGTAGCCGTGACGGGGAGCTGTTTTTT.